This T cell receptor (beta chain) was found in a study of human T cells and chemical hapten exposure. TCRdb ran MiXCR on the RACE reads and lists one entry per CDR3 protein. The sample lists some 120,000 distinct CDR3 sequences; 9.5% to 13% were seen once. Time point given: patch test 1, 2 weeks after DPC sensitization. Treatment here: therapeutic diphenylcyclopropenone sensitization with weekly scalp DPC. This clonotype was picked up a small number of times. Germline CDR1 reads KGHSH; CDR2 reads LQKENI. The CDR3 is 15 residues long. Trimming took 6 bases from V and 2 from J, leaving 16 bases between them.

The V call is TRBV18, the J call TRBJ1-1, with TRBD1 as a possible D gene (6 bases). Sequencing used whole blood, obtained in connection with sensitization to the hapten diphenylcyclopropenone (DPC). This clonotype was obtained from a woman between 45 and 60 years old with alopecia areata. Some clones in this sample may be carry-over from other donors' samples. The CDR3 region is CASSSGLRGNTEAFF. CDR3 nucleotide sequence: TGTGCCAGCTCCTCAGGTCTCAGGGGAAACACTGAAGCTTTCTTT.